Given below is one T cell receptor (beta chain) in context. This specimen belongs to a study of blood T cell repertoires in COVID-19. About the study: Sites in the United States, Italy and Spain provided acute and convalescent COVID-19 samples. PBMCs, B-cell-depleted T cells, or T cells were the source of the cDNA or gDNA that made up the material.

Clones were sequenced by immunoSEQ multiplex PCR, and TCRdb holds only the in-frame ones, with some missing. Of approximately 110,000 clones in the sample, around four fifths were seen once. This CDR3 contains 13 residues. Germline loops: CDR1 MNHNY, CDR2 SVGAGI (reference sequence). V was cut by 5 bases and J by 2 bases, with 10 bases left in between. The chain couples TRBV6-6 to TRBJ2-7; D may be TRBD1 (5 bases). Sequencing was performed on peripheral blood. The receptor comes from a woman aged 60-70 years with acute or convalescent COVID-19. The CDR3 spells CASSQTGPYEQYF. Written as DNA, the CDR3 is TGTGCCAGCAGTCAAACAGGTCCCTACGAGCAGTACTTC.